Shown below are 27 T cell receptor beta chains from a single sample sequenced in a study of cytomegalovirus exposure and HLA in healthy donors. The PCR used 60 Vbeta and 13 Jbeta primers. Libraries were prepared by immunoSEQ multiplex PCR; TCRdb keeps only in-frame clonotypes and omits some of them. The sample shows over 90,000 clones, around 64% of them seen only once. Sequenced material: PBMCs. The receptors here all came from a man aged 60 to 75 in good health and CMV-seronegative.

V is TRBV6-1 and J is TRBJ2-5; 11 bases are a match to TRBD1. CDR3 size: 16 residues. Germline V gives CDR1 MNHNS, CDR2 SASEGT. Trimming took 4 bases from V and 4 from J; bases not matched to a gene: 8. The CDR3 here is CASSGRDRGSGETQYF. The CDR3 nucleotides read TGTGCCAGCAGTGGCCGGGACAGGGGGTCGGGAGAGACCCAGTACTTC.

This clone was seen a handful of times. This rearrangement joins TRBV6-1 to TRBJ1-1; D is ambiguous. The CDR3 covers 13 residues. Germline CDR1 MNHNS, CDR2 SASEGT. Trimming removed 2 bases at V and 1 base at J, with 5 bases between. The CDR3 spells CASSENGNTEAFF. CDR3 bases: TGTGCCAGCAGTGAAAACGGGAACACTGAAGCTTTCTTT.

The chain has TRBV28 and TRBJ1-5; D may be TRBD1 (5 bases). The germline V and J ends were trimmed by 9 bases and 7 bases, with 16 bases remaining between them. The germline CDR1 and CDR2 sequences are MDHEN and SYDVKM. The CDR3 is 13 residues long. The CDR3, as DNA: TGTGCCAGTAAGGGTCGGCAGGGCCAGCCCCAGCATTTT. It translates to CASKGRQGQPQHF. Full variable domain (rest looked up from reference TRBV28 and TRBJ1-5): DVKVTQSSRYLVKRTGEKVFLECVQDMDHENMFWYRQDPGLGLRLIYFSYDVKMKEKGDIPEGYSVSREKKERFSLILESASTNQTSMYLCASKGRQGQPQHFGDGTRLSIL.

This clone was seen only a few times. The genes are TRBV2 and TRBJ2-3; D unclear. The CDR3 runs 13 residues. V was cut by 4 bases and J by 1 base, with 6 bases left in between. From germline, CDR1 is SNHLY and CDR2 FYNNEI. CDR3 protein: CASSGERTDTQYF. CDR3 sequence (DNA): TGTGCCAGCAGTGGCGAACGCACAGATACGCAGTATTTT.

The chain joins TRBV15 to TRBJ2-2; the D gene is possibly TRBD1 (6 bases). In germline, CDR1 is LNHNV, CDR2 YYDKDF (reference sequence). Deletions cut 6 bases from V and 1 base from J, with 9 bases between. CDR3 length: 14 amino acids. The CDR3 reads CATRQGGNTGELFF. The CDR3, as DNA: TGTGCCACCAGACAGGGTGGGAACACCGGGGAGCTGTTTTTT.

The V and J genes are TRBV5-1 and TRBJ1-2, with a possible D match to TRBD1 (6 bases). CDR1 and CDR2 (germline): SGHRS, YFSETQ. The CDR3 runs 16 residues. Trimming pared 2 bases from V and 5 bases from J, leaving 19 bases between. The CDR3 reads CASSFGTPNSGYGYTF. The CDR3 coding sequence is TGCGCCAGCAGCTTTGGGACACCAAATAGTGGGTATGGCTACACCTTC.

This clone was seen just once. The V call is TRBV6-5, the J call TRBJ1-1, with D perhaps matching TRBD1 (5 bases). V was clipped by 7 bases and J by 0 bases, with 12 bases between them. Looked up from germline, CDR1 is MNHEY and CDR2 is SVGAGI. This CDR3 has 14 amino acids. CDR3 in amino acids: CASTADNMNTEAFF. CDR3 DNA: TGTGCCAGCACCGCGGACAACATGAACACTGAAGCTTTCTTT.

The J gene is TRBJ1-1, the V gene TRBV6-1; D remains unclear. The CDR3 length is 15 residues. Looked up from germline, CDR1 is MNHNS and CDR2 is SASEGT. V lost 5 bases to trimming and J lost 1 base, with 14 bases between them. This CDR3 reads CASSPSDVRNTEAFF. In DNA, the CDR3 is TGTGCCAGCAGTCCTAGCGACGTGCGGAACACTGAAGCTTTCTTT.

The chain is built from TRBV9 and TRBJ2-7; D may be TRBD2 (6 bases). Per the germline V gene, CDR1 is SGDLS and CDR2 is YYNGEE. The CDR3 extends over 16 amino acids. Trimming took off 4 bases at V and 3 bases at J, with 20 bases between the two ends. The CDR3 region is CASSPGGAGPVYEQYF. The DNA of the CDR3 is TGTGCCAGCAGCCCCGGAGGGGCAGGGCCAGTCTACGAGCAGTACTTC.

As to this clone: The junction departs from the called germline gene at one end, perhaps through a read error. This chain connects TRBV7-9 to TRBJ1-1; tentatively, D is TRBD1 (6 bases). The CDR3 has 13 amino acids. Germline V gene lookup returns CDR1 SEHNR and CDR2 FQNEAQ (reference sequence). CDR3 protein: CASSLAWDTEAFF. CDR3 DNA sequence: TGTGCCAGCAGCTTAGCATGGGACACCGAAGCTTTCTTT.

The CDR3, as DNA: TGCGCCAGCAGCTTGGCGACAGTTTCCTACGAGCAGTACTTC. As protein: CASSLATVSYEQYF. This chain joins TRBV5-1 and TRBJ2-7; a weak D match, TRBD1 (5 bases). The V end lost 0 bases, the J end lost 1 base, and 8 bases lay between the germline ends. CDR1 is SGHRS, CDR2 YFSETQ, per germline. This CDR3 spans 14 amino acids.

The rearrangement joins TRBV9 to TRBJ2-1; D might be TRBD1 (5 bases). Germline lookup yields CDR1 SGDLS and CDR2 YYNGEE. The CDR3 totals 15 residues. With 3 bases removed from V and 3 bases from J, the gap between germline ends came to 13 bases. CDR3: CASSATDARYNEQFF. The CDR3 region has the DNA TGTGCCAGCAGCGCGACAGACGCCCGCTACAATGAGCAGTTCTTC.

This chain joins TRBV9 and TRBJ2-3; TRBD2 matches 8 bases. The CDR3 spans 13 residues. J gave up 5 bases and V 3 bases, and 2 bases lay outside the gene matches. Germline V gives CDR1 SGDLS, CDR2 YYNGEE. Here the CDR3 DNA reads TGTGCCAGCAGCGCTAGCGGGCGAGATACGCAGTATTTT. This codes for CASSASGRDTQYF.

This chain connects TRBV5-1 to TRBJ2-5; TRBD2 might be the D (6 bases). Trimming removed 0 bases from V and 4 bases from J, with 13 bases in between. The CDR3 totals 15 residues. Germline CDR1 is SGHRS and CDR2 is YFSETQ. The CDR3 DNA follows: TGCGCCAGCAGCTTGGCCGCGGGGCAGGGAGAGACCCAGTACTTC. Its translation is CASSLAAGQGETQYF.

The chain links TRBV28 to TRBJ2-7; the match to TRBD2 covers 7 bases. Trimming cost V 5 bases and J 3 bases; bases outside gene matches: 7. The germline gives CDR1 MDHEN, CDR2 SYDVKM. The CDR3 totals 14 residues. CDR3 in DNA: TGTGCCAGCAGTCCCCCTGGCGGGGGCTACGAGCAGTACTTC. It yields the protein CASSPPGGGYEQYF.

The chain has TRBV9 and TRBJ2-1, with 8 positions matching TRBD2. Looked up from germline, CDR1 is SGDLS and CDR2 is YYNGEE. Losses at the gene ends were 0 bases for V and 5 bases for J; bases not matched to a gene: 7. This CDR3 comprises 16 residues. The CDR3 reads CASSVVPGGLNNEQFF. The CDR3 coding sequence is TGTGCCAGCAGCGTAGTACCGGGAGGGTTAAACAATGAGCAGTTCTTC.

The V gene is TRBV7-8, the J gene TRBJ1-1; 7 bases fit TRBD1. The germline gives CDR1 SGHVS, CDR2 FQNEAQ. V trimming: 2 bases; J trimming: 11 bases; junction bases outside the gene matches: 11. The CDR3 spans 14 residues. CDR3 nucleotides: TGTGCCAGCAGCTTAATCGGGGGACAGTCGGCGGCTTTCTTT. It yields the protein CASSLIGGQSAAFF.

A few counts support this clone. V is TRBV11-2 and J is TRBJ2-1; 9 bases fit TRBD1. Trimming at V came to 0 bases and at J to 5 bases, leaving 5 bases not matched to a gene. CDR1 and CDR2 from the germline V gene are SGHAT and FQNNGV. CDR3 length equals 16 residues. The CDR3 region has the DNA TGTGCCAGCAGCTTAGAGCCGGGACAGGGACACAATGAGCAGTTCTTC. It encodes CASSLEPGQGHNEQFF. Full variable domain (remainder filled in from reference TRBV11-2 and TRBJ2-1): EAGVAQSPRYKIIEKRQSVAFWCNPISGHATLYWYQQILGQGPKLLIQFQNNGVVDDSQLPKDRFSAERLKGVDSTLKIQPAKLEDSAVYLCASSLEPGQGHNEQFFGPGTRLTVL.

The chain uses TRBV11-2 and TRBJ2-7, with 13 bases that match TRBD2. The V segment lost 3 bases and the J segment 6 bases; nucleotides outside the gene matches: 11. Per the germline V gene, CDR1 is SGHAT and CDR2 is FQNNGV. The CDR3 runs to 17 residues. The CDR3 spells CASSFVGTSGISGEQYF. In DNA, the CDR3 is TGTGCCAGCAGCTTCGTTGGGACTAGCGGGATCTCAGGCGAGCAGTACTTC.

This clone was recorded a few times. The J gene is TRBJ2-1, the V gene TRBV5-6, with 8 bases aligning to TRBD1. J lost 6 bases, V lost 4 bases, and 9 bases had no gene match. Germline V gene data show CDR1 as SGHDT and CDR2 as YYEEEE. The CDR3 contains 15 residues. In DNA form, the CDR3 reads TGTGCCAGCAGCGTGGGACAGGACCTCTTCAATGAGCAGTTCTTC. It specifies CASSVGQDLFNEQFF.

The V and J genes are TRBV6-1 and TRBJ2-3, with 9 nucleotides matching TRBD2. There are 15 residues in the CDR3. V lost 3 bases to trimming and J lost 7 bases; unmatched junction nucleotides: 8. Germline V gene lookup returns CDR1 MNHNS and CDR2 SASEGT. The CDR3 sequence: CASSESLAGSHTQYF. Written as DNA, the CDR3 is TGTGCCAGCAGTGAGAGCCTAGCGGGATCACATACGCAGTATTTT.

The chain links TRBV5-1 to TRBJ2-6; possible D gene TRBD1, 8 bases. This CDR3 is built from 17 residues. Trimming pared 4 bases from V and 2 bases from J, leaving 16 bases between. The V gene's germline CDR1 is SGHRS and CDR2 YFSETQ. CDR3 nucleotide sequence: TGCGCCAGCAGCGGGGGGGGACAGGTAGCTGGGGCCAACGTCCTGACTTTC. It yields the protein CASSGGGQVAGANVLTF.

The chain carries TRBV7-9 and TRBJ2-3, with D possibly matching TRBD1 (5 bases). The CDR3 contains 15 residues. Germline loops: CDR1 SEHNR, CDR2 FQNEAQ (reference sequence). Between the trimmed V and J ends, which lost 4 bases and 2 bases, there was a span of 13 bases. CDR3 sequence (DNA): TGTGCCAGCAGCTCGACCGACAGACCCACAGATACGCAGTATTTT. Translating gives CASSSTDRPTDTQYF.

The rearrangement uses TRBV5-5 and TRBJ2-1, with a tentative D call TRBD1 (6 bases). The V gene lost 3 bases and the J gene lost 8 bases, with 9 bases spanning the gap. Per germline, CDR1 SGHKS and CDR2 YYEKEE (reference sequence). The CDR3 extends over 12 amino acids. CDR3 sequence: CASSSGAHEQFF. CDR3 nucleotides: TGTGCCAGCAGCTCAGGGGCTCATGAGCAGTTCTTC.

The chain couples TRBV5-4 to TRBJ1-2; TRBD1 matches at 7 bases. From germline, CDR1 is SGHNT and CDR2 YYREEE (reference sequence). J gave up 6 bases and V 4 bases, and 6 bases lay outside the gene matches. This CDR3 has 13 residues. CDR3 in amino acids: CASSGRGRDGYTF. As DNA, the CDR3 is TGTGCCAGCAGCGGTAGGGGGCGGGATGGCTACACCTTC.

This clone appeared a few times. V gene TRBV11-3 combines with J gene TRBJ2-7, with TRBD1 matching over 7 bases. Germline CDR1 is SGHNT and CDR2 is YENEEA. This CDR3 spans 15 amino acids. V dropped 0 bases and J dropped 5; count of bases not matched to a gene: 7. The DNA for the CDR3 is TGTGCCAGCAGCTTAGATGAGGGGGCTTTGCACGAGCAGTACTTC. It is translated as CASSLDEGALHEQYF.

The chain links TRBV28 to TRBJ2-7, with TRBD1 matching 8 bases. V was clipped by 8 bases and J by 4 bases; unmatched bases: 4. CDR1 and CDR2 from the germline V gene are MDHEN and SYDVKM. The length of the CDR3 is 12 residues. In DNA form, the CDR3 reads TGTGCCAGCCGGGACAGGTGGTACGAGCAGTACTTC. Residues: CASRDRWYEQYF.